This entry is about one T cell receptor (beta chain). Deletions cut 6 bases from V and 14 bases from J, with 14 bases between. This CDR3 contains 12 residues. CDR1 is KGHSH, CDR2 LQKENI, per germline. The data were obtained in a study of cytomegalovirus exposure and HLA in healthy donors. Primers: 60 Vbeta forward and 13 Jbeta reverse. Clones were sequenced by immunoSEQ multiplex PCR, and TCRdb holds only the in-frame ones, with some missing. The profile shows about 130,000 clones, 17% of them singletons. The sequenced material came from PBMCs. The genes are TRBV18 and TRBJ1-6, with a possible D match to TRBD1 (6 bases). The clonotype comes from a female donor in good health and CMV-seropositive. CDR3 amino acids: CASSIQGLSLHF. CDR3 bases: TGTGCCAGCTCGATACAGGGATTATCCCTCCACTTT.